Listed here are 18 T cell receptor beta chains from one sample, sequenced in a study of blood T cell repertoires in COVID-19. Some clones are missing from TCRdb's copy, which holds only in-frame ones; the method was immunoSEQ multiplex PCR. Of 35,000 to 45,000 clones detected, more than 70% appear once; the ten largest clones hold 12%. Material: peripheral blood. The receptors were gathered from a man in his sixties with active COVID-19.

The chain links TRBV9 to TRBJ1-2; 11 nucleotides line up with TRBD1. With V trimmed by 5 bases and J by 8 bases, 17 bases remained unmatched. Germline V CDR1 and CDR2: SGDLS, YYNGEE. The CDR3 length is 17 residues. The CDR3 is CASSPPGTGGLLGGYTF. The DNA of the CDR3 is TGTGCCAGCAGTCCACCCGGGACAGGGGGTCTTCTGGGCGGCTACACCTTC.

The rearrangement links TRBV5-1 to TRBJ2-1, with D uncertain. Germline-derived CDR1 and CDR2 are SGHRS and YFSETQ. The CDR3 contains 15 residues. V was shortened by 4 bases and J by 0 bases, with 11 bases between the two germline ends. DNA of the CDR3: TGCGCCAGCAGCCATGTCAAGAGCTCCTACAATGAGCAGTTCTTC. Translated, it gives CASSHVKSSYNEQFF.

The V gene is TRBV4-1, the J gene TRBJ2-5; 8 bases align to TRBD1. CDR3 length equals 14 residues. Germline loops: CDR1 MGHRA, CDR2 YSYEKL. V dropped 4 bases and J dropped 4; count of bases not matched to a gene: 5. The CDR3 nucleotides are TGCGCCAGCAGCCCCGGACAGGGTTTAGAGACCCAGTACTTC. This translates into CASSPGQGLETQYF.

The V call is TRBV18, the J call TRBJ2-3; D gene unclear. CDR3 length: 14 amino acids. Trimming took 2 bases from V and 2 from J, leaving 8 bases between them. Looked up from germline, CDR1 is KGHSH and CDR2 is LQKENI. CDR3 nucleotide sequence: TGTGCCAGCTCACCAGGTACAAACACAGATACGCAGTATTTT. It translates to CASSPGTNTDTQYF.

This clone was found a few times. This chain joins TRBV24-1 and TRBJ2-5; D call uncertain. The ends were cut back, 1 base at V and 4 bases at J, with 12 bases in the middle. This CDR3 comprises 15 residues. Germline V gives CDR1 KGHDR, CDR2 SFDVKD. CDR3 in amino acids: CATSDFLSSGETQYF. CDR3 DNA: TGTGCCACCAGTGATTTTCTGAGTTCTGGAGAGACCCAGTACTTC.

The table lists this clone with a count of one. This chain links TRBV5-6 with TRBJ2-5, with 8 bases fitting TRBD1. After removal of 3 bases from V and 4 bases from J, the junction contained 8 bases not matched to a gene. CDR1 is SGHDT, CDR2 YYEEEE, per germline. CDR3 length: 15 residues. CDR3 DNA: TGTGCCAGCAGCTGGGGCCCCGGACAGGGAGAGACCCAGTACTTC. Protein: CASSWGPGQGETQYF.

This chain connects TRBV7-9 to TRBJ1-4; tentatively, D is TRBD1 (6 bases). The CDR3 is 15 residues long. Looked up from germline, CDR1 is SEHNR and CDR2 is FQNEAQ (reference sequence). The V end lost 11 bases, the J end lost 2 bases, and 18 bases lay between the germline ends. In DNA form, the CDR3 reads TGTGCCGGGGGGGCAGCGGGAAGGACTAATGAAAAACTGTTTTTT. It encodes CAGGAAGRTNEKLFF.

The chain is built from TRBV5-1 and TRBJ2-7; the D gene is possibly TRBD2 (5 bases). CDR1 is SGHRS and CDR2 is YFSETQ in the germline V gene. The CDR3 runs to 13 residues. The V end lost 0 bases, the J end lost 6 bases, and 10 bases lay between the germline ends. CDR3 in DNA: TGCGCCAGCAGCTTGGTCATAGAGGGCGAGCAGTACTTC. Its protein is CASSLVIEGEQYF.

V gene TRBV27 combines with J gene TRBJ1-5; possible D gene TRBD1, 6 bases. The CDR3 runs 13 residues. V lost 6 bases to trimming and J lost 4 bases, with 10 bases between them. Germline-derived CDR1 and CDR2 are MNHEY and SMNVEV (reference sequence). For the CDR3, the DNA is TGTGCCAGCAGCCGACAGGAAAATCAGCCCCAGCATTTT. It translates to CASSRQENQPQHF.

This rearrangement joins TRBV4-1 to TRBJ2-2, with TRBD2 identical over 16 bases. V trimming: 2 bases; J trimming: 7 bases; junction bases outside the gene matches: 10. Germline CDR1 and CDR2: MGHRA and YSYEKL. The CDR3 covers 19 residues. The CDR3 bases are TGCGCCAGCAGCCAACCTCCGGGACTAGCGGGAGGGAGTGGCGGGGAGCTGTTTTTT. Encoded protein: CASSQPPGLAGGSGGELFF.

The chain combines TRBV3-1 (or the pseudogene TRBV3-2) with TRBJ2-3; TRBD2 aligns across 9 bases. The CDR3 is made up of 15 amino acids. CDR1 is LGHDT and CDR2 is YNNKEL in the germline V gene (reference sequence). V trimming: 4 bases; J trimming: 5 bases; junction bases outside the gene matches: 7. The CDR3 protein is CASSLYAGGVDTQYF. CDR3 bases: TGTGCCAGCAGCCTCTATGCGGGAGGGGTAGATACGCAGTATTTT.

The chain uses TRBV4-2 and TRBJ1-1; D is possibly TRBD1 (5 bases). Germline V gene data show CDR1 as LGHNA and CDR2 as YNFKEQ. V was pared by 1 base and J by 3 bases, with 9 bases between. The CDR3 runs to 14 residues. In nucleotides, the CDR3 is TGTGCCAGCAGCCAAGGATGGGGGGACACTGAAGCTTTCTTT. This gives the protein CASSQGWGDTEAFF.

The rearrangement joins TRBV7-2 to TRBJ2-2; 13 bases are shared with TRBD2. The CDR3 sequence is 17 residues long. With V trimmed by 4 bases and J by 6 bases, 8 bases remained unmatched. Looked up from germline, CDR1 is SGHTA and CDR2 is FQGNSA. CDR3 sequence: CASSYTTSGRDPGELFF. CDR3 nucleotide sequence: TGTGCCAGCAGCTATACTACTAGCGGGAGGGATCCCGGGGAGCTGTTTTTT.

This chain links TRBV20-1 with TRBJ1-2; D not resolved. The germline V and J ends were trimmed by 7 bases and 8 bases, with 14 bases remaining between them. The CDR3 totals 11 residues. Germline V lookup: CDR1 DFQATT, CDR2 SNEGSKA (reference sequence). This CDR3 reads CSVPMREGYTF. In DNA, the CDR3 is TGCAGTGTTCCGATGCGAGAAGGCTACACCTTC.

This chain uses TRBV19 with TRBJ1-6; 8 nucleotides agree with TRBD1. In germline, CDR1 is LNHDA, CDR2 SQIVND (reference sequence). This CDR3 comprises 15 residues. The V gene end was trimmed by 7 bases and the J gene end by 6 bases; junction bases not matched to a gene: 8. The CDR3 DNA reads as TGTGCCAGTATGCGGGACACAGGGGGTAATTCACCCCTCCACTTT. It encodes CASMRDTGGNSPLHF.

The gene calls are TRBV7-6 and TRBJ2-2, with D maybe TRBD2 (5 bases). From germline, CDR1 is SGHVS and CDR2 FNYEAQ. Deletions cut 4 bases from V and 1 base from J, with 10 bases between. The CDR3 extends over 15 amino acids. The CDR3 region has the DNA TGTGCCAGCAGCTCATTCAGCGGGAACACCGGGGAGCTGTTTTTT. As protein: CASSSFSGNTGELFF.

This clone has just a few counts. The chain couples TRBV5-4 to TRBJ2-2, with 7 bases identical to TRBD2. The trim removed 3 bases at V and 3 bases at J, leaving 2 bases unmatched. Germline V gives CDR1 SGHNT, CDR2 YYREEE (reference sequence). This CDR3 contains 14 residues. CDR3 in DNA: TGTGCCAGCAGCTCTAGCGGATACACCGGGGAGCTGTTTTTT. Translation gives CASSSSGYTGELFF. Using reference TRBV5-4 and TRBJ2-2 for the parts outside the CDR3, the full variable domain is ETGVTQSPTHLIKTRGQQVTLRCSSQSGHNTVSWYQQALGQGPQFIFQYYREEENGRGNFPPRFSGLQFPNYSSELNVNALELDDSALYLCASSSSGYTGELFFGEGSRLTVL.

This clone has just one count. The chain is built from TRBV18 and TRBJ1-1; the D gene is possibly TRBD1 (5 bases). This CDR3 is 16 amino acids long. The V end was cut by 1 base, the J end by 0 bases, with 12 bases between. CDR1 is KGHSH and CDR2 is LQKENI in the germline V gene. CDR3 DNA: TGTGCCAGCTCACCACTGGGACTGATAATGAACACTGAAGCTTTCTTT. Residues: CASSPLGLIMNTEAFF.